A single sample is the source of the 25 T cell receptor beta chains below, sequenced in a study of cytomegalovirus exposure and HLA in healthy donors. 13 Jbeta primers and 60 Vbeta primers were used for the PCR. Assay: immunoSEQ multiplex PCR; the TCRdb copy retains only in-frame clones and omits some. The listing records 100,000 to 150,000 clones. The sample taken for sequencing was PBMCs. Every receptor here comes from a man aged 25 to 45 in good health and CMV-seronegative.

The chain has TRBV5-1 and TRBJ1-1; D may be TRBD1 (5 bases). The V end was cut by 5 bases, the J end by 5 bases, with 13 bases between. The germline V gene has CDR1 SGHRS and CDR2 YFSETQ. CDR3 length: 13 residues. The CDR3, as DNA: TGCGCCAGCAGTTCTCGGGGGACGACTGAAGCTTTCTTT. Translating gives CASSSRGTTEAFF.

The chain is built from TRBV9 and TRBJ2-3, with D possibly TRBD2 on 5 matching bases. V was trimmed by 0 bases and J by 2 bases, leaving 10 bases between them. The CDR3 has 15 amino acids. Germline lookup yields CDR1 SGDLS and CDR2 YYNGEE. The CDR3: CASSVVGILTDTQYF. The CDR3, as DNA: TGTGCCAGCAGCGTAGTCGGGATACTCACAGATACGCAGTATTTT. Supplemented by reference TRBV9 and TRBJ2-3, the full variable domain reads DSGVTQTPKHLITATGQRVTLRCSPRSGDLSVYWYQQSLDQGLQFLIQYYNGEERAKGNILERFSAQQFPDLHSELNLSSLELGDSALYFCASSVVGILTDTQYFGPGTRLTVL.

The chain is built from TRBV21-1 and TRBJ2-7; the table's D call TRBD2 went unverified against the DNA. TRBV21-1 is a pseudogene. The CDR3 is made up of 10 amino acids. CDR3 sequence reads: CASSKPEQYF. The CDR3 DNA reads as TGTGCCAGCAGCAAACCTGAGCAGTACTTC.

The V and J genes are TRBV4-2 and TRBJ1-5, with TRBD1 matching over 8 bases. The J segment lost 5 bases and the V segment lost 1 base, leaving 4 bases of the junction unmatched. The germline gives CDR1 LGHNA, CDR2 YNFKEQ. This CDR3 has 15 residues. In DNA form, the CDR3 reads TGTGCCAGCAGCCAAGGCAGGGGGCCCGATCAGCCCCAGCATTTT. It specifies CASSQGRGPDQPQHF.

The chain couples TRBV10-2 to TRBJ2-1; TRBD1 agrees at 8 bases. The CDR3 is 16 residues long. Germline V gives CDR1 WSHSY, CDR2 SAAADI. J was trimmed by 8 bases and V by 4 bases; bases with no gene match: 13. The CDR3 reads CASSAGTGARVDEQFF. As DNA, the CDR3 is TGCGCCAGCAGTGCGGGGACAGGAGCGCGTGTAGATGAGCAGTTCTTC.

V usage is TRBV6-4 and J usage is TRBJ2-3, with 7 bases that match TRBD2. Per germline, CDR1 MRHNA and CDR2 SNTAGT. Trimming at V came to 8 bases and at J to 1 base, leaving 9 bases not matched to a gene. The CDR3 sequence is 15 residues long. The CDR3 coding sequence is TGTGCCAGCTGTCGGGAGGTGGGCGGCACAGATACGCAGTATTTT. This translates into CASCREVGGTDTQYF.

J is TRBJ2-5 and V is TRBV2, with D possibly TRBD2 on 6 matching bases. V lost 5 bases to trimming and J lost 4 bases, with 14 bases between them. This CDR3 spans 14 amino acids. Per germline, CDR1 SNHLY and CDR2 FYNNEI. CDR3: CASSSWEAPETQYF. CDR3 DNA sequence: TGTGCCAGCAGTTCGTGGGAGGCCCCAGAGACCCAGTACTTC. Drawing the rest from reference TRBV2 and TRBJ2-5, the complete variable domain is EPEVTQTPSHQVTQMGQEVILRCVPISNHLYFYWYRQILGQKVEFLVSFYNNEISEKSEIFDDQFSVERPDGSNFTLKIRSTKLEDSAMYFCASSSWEAPETQYFGPGTRLLVL.

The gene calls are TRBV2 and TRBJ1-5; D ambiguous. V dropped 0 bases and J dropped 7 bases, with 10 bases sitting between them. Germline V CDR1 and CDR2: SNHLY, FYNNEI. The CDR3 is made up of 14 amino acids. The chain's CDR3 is CASSEATGEQPQHF. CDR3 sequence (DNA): TGTGCCAGCAGTGAAGCGACCGGGGAACAGCCCCAGCATTTT.

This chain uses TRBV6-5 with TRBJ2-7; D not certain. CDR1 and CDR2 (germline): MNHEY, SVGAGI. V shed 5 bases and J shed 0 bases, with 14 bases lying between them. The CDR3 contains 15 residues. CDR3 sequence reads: CASSPVAESSYEQYF. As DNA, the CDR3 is TGTGCCAGCAGTCCCGTGGCGGAGAGCTCCTACGAGCAGTACTTC.

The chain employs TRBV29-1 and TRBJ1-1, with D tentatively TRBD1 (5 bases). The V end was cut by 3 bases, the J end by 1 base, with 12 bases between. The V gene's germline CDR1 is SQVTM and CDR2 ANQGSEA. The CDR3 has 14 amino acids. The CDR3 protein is CSVEGGSANTEAFF. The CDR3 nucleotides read TGCAGCGTTGAGGGGGGATCGGCGAACACTGAAGCTTTCTTT.

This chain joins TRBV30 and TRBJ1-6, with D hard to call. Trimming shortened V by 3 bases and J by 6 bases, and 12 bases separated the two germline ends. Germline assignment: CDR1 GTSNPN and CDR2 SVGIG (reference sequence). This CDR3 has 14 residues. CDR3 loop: CAWRIPYSNSPLHF. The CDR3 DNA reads TGTGCCTGGAGAATACCATACAGTAATTCACCCCTCCACTTT.

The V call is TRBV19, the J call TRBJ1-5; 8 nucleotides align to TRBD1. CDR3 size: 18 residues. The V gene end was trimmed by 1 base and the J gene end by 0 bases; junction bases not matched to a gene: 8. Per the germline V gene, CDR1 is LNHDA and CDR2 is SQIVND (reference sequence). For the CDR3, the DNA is TGTGCCAGTAGTATAGGGTTCAGGGGGCGATCTAGCAATCAGCCCCAGCATTTT. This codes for CASSIGFRGRSSNQPQHF.

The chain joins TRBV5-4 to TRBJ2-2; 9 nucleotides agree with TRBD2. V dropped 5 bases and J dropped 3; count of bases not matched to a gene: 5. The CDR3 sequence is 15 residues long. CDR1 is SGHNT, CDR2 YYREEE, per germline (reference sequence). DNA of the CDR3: TGTGCCAGCAGTTGGGCGGGGGGGCACACCGGGGAGCTGTTTTTT. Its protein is CASSWAGGHTGELFF.

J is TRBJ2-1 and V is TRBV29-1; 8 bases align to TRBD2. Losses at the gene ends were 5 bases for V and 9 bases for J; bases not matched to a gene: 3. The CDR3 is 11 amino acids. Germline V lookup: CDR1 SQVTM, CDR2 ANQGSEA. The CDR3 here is CSVSGSGEQFF. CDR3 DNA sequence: TGCAGCGTTAGCGGGAGCGGTGAGCAGTTCTTC.

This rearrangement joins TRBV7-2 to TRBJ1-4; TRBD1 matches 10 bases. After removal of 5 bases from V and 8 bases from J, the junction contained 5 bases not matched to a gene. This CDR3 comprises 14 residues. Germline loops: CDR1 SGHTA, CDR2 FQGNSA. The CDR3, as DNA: TGTGCCAGCAGCCCTGGGACAGGGGAGGAAAAACTGTTTTTT. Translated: CASSPGTGEEKLFF.

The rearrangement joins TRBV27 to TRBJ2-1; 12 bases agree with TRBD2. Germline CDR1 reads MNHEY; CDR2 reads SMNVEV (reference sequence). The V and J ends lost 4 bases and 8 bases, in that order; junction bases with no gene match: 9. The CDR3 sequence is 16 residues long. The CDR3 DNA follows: TGTGCCAGCAGTTCCCATTCTAGCGGGAGGGCCGATGAGCAGTTCTTC. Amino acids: CASSSHSSGRADEQFF.

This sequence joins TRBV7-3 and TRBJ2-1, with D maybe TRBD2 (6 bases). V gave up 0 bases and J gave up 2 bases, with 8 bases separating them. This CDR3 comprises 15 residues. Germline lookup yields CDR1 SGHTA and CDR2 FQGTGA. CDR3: CASSLTSGPYNEQFF. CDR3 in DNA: TGTGCCAGCAGCTTAACTAGCGGCCCCTACAATGAGCAGTTCTTC.

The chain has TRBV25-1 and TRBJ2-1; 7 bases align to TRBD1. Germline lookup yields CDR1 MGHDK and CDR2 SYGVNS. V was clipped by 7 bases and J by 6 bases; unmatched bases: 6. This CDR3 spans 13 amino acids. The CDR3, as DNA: TGTGCCAGCACCACGACAGGGACCAATGAGCAGTTCTTC. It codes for CASTTTGTNEQFF.

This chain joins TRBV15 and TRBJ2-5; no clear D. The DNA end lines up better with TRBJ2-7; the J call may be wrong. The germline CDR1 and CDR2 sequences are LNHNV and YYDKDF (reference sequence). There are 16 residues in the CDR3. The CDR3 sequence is CATSRESALSSYEQYF. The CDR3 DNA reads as TGTGCCACCAGCAGAGAGTCAGCGTTGAGCTCCTACGAGCAGTACTTC.

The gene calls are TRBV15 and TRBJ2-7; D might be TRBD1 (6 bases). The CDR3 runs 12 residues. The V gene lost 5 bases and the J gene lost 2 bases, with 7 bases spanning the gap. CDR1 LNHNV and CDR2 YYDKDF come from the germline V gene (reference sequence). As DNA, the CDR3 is TGTGCCACCAGCCCAGGGGCCTACGAGCAGTACTTC. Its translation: CATSPGAYEQYF. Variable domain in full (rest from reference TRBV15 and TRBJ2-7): DAMVIQNPRYQVTQFGKPVTLSCSQTLNHNVMYWYQQKSSQAPKLLFHYYDKDFNNEADTPDNFQSRRPNTSFCFLDIRSPGLGDTAMYLCATSPGAYEQYFGPGTRLTVT.

The CDR3 loop is CAISEGDYRHEQYF. CDR3 coding DNA: TGTGCCATCAGTGAAGGGGACTACCGACACGAGCAGTACTTC. This chain joins TRBV10-3 and TRBJ2-5; 7 bases line up with TRBD2. The DNA end lines up better with TRBJ2-7; the J call may be wrong. The CDR3 loop spans 14 amino acids. CDR1 is ENHRY, CDR2 SYGVKD, per germline.

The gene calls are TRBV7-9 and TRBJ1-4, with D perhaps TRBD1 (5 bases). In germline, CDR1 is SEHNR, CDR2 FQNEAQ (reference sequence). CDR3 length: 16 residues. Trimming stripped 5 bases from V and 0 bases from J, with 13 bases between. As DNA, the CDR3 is TGTGCCAGCAGCACTCTAGAACAGGCAACTAATGAAAAACTGTTTTTT. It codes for CASSTLEQATNEKLFF.

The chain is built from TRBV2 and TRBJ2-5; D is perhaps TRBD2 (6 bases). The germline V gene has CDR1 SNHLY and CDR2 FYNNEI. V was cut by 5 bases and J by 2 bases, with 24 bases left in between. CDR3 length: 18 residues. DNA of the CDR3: TGTGCCAGCAGTCCGCGGGGCCCCATTCGAAAAGAACAAGAGACCCAGTACTTC. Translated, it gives CASSPRGPIRKEQETQYF. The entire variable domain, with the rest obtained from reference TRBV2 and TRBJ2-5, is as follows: EPEVTQTPSHQVTQMGQEVILRCVPISNHLYFYWYRQILGQKVEFLVSFYNNEISEKSEIFDDQFSVERPDGSNFTLKIRSTKLEDSAMYFCASSPRGPIRKEQETQYFGPGTRLLVL.

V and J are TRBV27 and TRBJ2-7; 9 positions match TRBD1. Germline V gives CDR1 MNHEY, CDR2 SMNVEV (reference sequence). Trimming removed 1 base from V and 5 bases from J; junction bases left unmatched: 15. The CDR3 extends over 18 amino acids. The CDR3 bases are TGTGCCAGCAGTTTATTCTTCTACCCGGGACAGGGTTGGAACGAGCAGTACTTC. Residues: CASSLFFYPGQGWNEQYF.

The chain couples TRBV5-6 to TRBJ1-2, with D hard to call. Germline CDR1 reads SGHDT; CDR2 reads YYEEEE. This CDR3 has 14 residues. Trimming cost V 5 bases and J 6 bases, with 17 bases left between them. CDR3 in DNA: TGTGCCAGCAGTCGTCGGAGAAGGCGAGATGGCTACACCTTC. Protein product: CASSRRRRRDGYTF. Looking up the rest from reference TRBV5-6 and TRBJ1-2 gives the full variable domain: DAGVTQSPTHLIKTRGQQVTLRCSPKSGHDTVSWYQQALGQGPQFIFQYYEEEERQRGNFPDRFSGHQFPNYSSELNVNALLLGDSALYLCASSRRRRRDGYTFGSGTRLTVV.